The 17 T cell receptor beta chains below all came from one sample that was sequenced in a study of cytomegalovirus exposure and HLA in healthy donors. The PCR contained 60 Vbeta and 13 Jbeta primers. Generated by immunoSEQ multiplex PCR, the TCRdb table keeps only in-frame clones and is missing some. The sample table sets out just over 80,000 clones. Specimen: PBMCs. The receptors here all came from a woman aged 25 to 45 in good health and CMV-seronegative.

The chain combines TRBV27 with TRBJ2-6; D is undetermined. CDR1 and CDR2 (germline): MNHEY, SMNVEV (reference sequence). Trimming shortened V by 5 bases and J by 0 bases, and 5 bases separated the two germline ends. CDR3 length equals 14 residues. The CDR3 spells CASSRYSGANVLTF. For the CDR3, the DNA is TGTGCCAGCAGTCGGTACTCTGGGGCCAACGTCCTGACTTTC.

The CDR3 region is CASSQFTGDDEQYF. For the CDR3, the DNA is TGCGCCAGCAGCCAATTCACCGGGGATGACGAGCAGTACTTC. V gene TRBV4-1 combines with J gene TRBJ2-7; maybe TRBD2 (5 bases). CDR1 MGHRA and CDR2 YSYEKL come from the germline V gene. Trimming shortened V by 2 bases and J by 5 bases, and 13 bases separated the two germline ends. The CDR3 has 14 residues.

CDR3 DNA sequence: TGTGCCAGCAGCCTACAGAAGAACTATGGCTACACCTTC. It translates to CASSLQKNYGYTF. V usage is TRBV6-5 and J usage is TRBJ1-2; no clear D gene. The V end was cut by 6 bases, the J end by 2 bases, with 10 bases between. This CDR3 comprises 13 residues. In germline, CDR1 is MNHEY, CDR2 SVGAGI.

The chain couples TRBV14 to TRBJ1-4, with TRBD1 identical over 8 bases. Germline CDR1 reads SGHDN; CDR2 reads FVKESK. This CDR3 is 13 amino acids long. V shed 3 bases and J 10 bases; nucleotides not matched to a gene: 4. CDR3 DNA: TGTGCCAGCAGCCACGACAGGGGCGGAAAACTGTTTTTT. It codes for CASSHDRGGKLFF.

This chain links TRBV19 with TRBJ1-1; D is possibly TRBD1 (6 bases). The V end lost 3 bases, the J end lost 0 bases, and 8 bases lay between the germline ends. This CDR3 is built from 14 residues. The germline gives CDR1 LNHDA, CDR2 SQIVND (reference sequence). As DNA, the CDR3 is TGTGCCAGTAGTATGGGACACCTGAACACTGAAGCTTTCTTT. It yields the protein CASSMGHLNTEAFF. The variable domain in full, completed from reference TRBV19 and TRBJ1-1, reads DGGITQSPKYLFRKEGQNVTLSCEQNLNHDAMYWYRQDPGQGLRLIYYSQIVNDFQKGDIAEGYSVSREKKESFPLTVTSAQKNPTAFYLCASSMGHLNTEAFFGQGTRLTVV.

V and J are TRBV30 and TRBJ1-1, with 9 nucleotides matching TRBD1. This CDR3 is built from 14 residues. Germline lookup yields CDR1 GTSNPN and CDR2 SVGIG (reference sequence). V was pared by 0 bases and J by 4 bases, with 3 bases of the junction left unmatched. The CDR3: CAWSVGQGGTEAFF. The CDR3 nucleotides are TGTGCCTGGAGTGTGGGACAGGGTGGCACTGAAGCTTTCTTT.

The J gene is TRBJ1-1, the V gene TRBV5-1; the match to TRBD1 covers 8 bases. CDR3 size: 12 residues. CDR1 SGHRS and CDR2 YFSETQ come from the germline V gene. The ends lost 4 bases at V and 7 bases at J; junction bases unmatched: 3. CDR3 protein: CASSKGQGEAFF. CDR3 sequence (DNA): TGCGCCAGCAGCAAAGGACAGGGTGAAGCTTTCTTT.

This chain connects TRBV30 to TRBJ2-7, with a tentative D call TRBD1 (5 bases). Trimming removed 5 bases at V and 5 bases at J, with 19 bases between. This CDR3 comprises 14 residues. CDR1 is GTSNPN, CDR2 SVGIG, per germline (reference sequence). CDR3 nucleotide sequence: TGTGCCTGGGAGACGGACCAAGGGGTCCACGAGCAGTACTTC. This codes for CAWETDQGVHEQYF.

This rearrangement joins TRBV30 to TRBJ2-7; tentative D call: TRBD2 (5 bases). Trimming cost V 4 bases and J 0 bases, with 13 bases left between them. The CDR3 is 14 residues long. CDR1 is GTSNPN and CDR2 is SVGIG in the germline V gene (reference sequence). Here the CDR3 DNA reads TGTGCCTGGAAGGAGGCTGGGAGCTCCTACGAGCAGTACTTC. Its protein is CAWKEAGSSYEQYF.

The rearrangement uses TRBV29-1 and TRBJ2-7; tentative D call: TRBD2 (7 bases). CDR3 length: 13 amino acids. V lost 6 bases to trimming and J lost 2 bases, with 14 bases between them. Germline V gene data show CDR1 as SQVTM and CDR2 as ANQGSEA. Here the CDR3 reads CSVGQGRAYEQYF. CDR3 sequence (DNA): TGCAGCGTAGGGCAGGGGAGGGCCTACGAGCAGTACTTC.

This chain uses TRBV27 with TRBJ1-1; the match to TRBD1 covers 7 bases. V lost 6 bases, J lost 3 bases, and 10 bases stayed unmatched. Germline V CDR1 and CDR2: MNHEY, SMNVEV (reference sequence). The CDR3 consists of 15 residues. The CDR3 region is CASSQTWTGDTEAFF. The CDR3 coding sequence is TGTGCCAGCAGCCAGACCTGGACAGGCGACACTGAAGCTTTCTTT.

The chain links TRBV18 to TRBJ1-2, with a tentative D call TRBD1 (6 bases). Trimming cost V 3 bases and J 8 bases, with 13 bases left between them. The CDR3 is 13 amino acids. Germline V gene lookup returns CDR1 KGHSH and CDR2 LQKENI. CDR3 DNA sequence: TGTGCCAGCTCACCGAATACAGGGCTCGGCTACACCTTC. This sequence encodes CASSPNTGLGYTF.

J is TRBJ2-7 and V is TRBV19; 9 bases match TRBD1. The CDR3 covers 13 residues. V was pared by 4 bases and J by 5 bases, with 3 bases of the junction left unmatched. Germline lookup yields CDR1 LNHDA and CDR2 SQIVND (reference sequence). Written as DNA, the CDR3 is TGTGCCAGTAGTAGGGACAGGGTCGACGAGCAGTACTTC. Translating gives CASSRDRVDEQYF.

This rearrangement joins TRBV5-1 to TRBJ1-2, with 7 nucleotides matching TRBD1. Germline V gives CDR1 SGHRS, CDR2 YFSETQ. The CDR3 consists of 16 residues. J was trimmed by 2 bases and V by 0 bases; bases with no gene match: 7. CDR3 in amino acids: CASSLALTGANYGYTF. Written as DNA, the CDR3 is TGCGCCAGCAGCTTGGCCCTAACAGGGGCGAACTATGGCTACACCTTC.

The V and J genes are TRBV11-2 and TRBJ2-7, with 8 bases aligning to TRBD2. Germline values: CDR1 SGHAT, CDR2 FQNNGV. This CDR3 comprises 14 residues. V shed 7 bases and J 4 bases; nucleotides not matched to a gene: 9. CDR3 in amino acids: CASTLFGRAYEQYF. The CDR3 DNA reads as TGTGCCAGCACCCTTTTCGGGAGGGCGTACGAGCAGTACTTC. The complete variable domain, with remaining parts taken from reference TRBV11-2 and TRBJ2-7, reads EAGVAQSPRYKIIEKRQSVAFWCNPISGHATLYWYQQILGQGPKLLIQFQNNGVVDDSQLPKDRFSAERLKGVDSTLKIQPAKLEDSAVYLCASTLFGRAYEQYFGPGTRLTVT.

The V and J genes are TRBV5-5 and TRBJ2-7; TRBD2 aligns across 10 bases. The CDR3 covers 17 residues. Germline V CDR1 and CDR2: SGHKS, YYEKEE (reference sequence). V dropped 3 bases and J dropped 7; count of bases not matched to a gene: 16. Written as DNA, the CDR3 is TGTGCCAGCAGCTCGGCTGTCGGGACTAGCGTGTTAAGTGAGCAGTACTTC. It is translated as CASSSAVGTSVLSEQYF.

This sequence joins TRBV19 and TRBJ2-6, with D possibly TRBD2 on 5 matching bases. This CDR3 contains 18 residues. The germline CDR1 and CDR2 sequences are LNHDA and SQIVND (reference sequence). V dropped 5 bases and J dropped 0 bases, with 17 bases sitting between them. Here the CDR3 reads CASSFSVPGGSGANVLTF. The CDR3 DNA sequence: TGTGCCAGTAGTTTCAGTGTGCCCGGAGGCTCTGGGGCCAACGTCCTGACTTTC.